The entry that follows covers one TCR beta chain sequence. The sample originates from a study of T cell repertoires in cytomegalovirus infection. TCRdb re-called the reads with MiXCR, one entry per CDR3 protein. The table has approximately 180,000 distinct CDR3 sequences, under 25% seen once; the top ten hold 2.9%. The CDR3 spans 14 residues. Per germline, CDR1 SGDLS and CDR2 YYNGEE. Input material: PBMCs. J is TRBJ2-4 and V is TRBV9; the D call may be TRBD1 or TRBD2 (6 bases each). The DNA matches TRBJ2-1 better at its end, which makes the J call doubtful. The receptor's source is a human donor in good health (CMV status not recorded). Some clones in this sample may be carry-over from other donors' samples. The CDR3: CASSEGGRQNIQFF. The DNA for the CDR3 is TGTGCCAGCAGCGAGGGGGGACGGCAAAACATTCAGTTCTTC.